The 20 T cell receptor beta chains below were found in one sample sequenced in a study of blood T cells in healthy people across ages. For the second PCR, which ran for roughly 7 to 11 cycles, a sample-barcoded 5' primer and a J-beta primer mix were used. TCRdb ran MiXCR on the 5' RACE reads and lists one entry per CDR3 protein. The sample lists over 500,000 distinct CDR3 sequences; over 40% were seen once. Material: blood. The receptors were sampled from a woman older than 75 in good health.

On this clonotype itself: Possible read error: a much larger clone is one base away. As DNA, the CDR3 is TGCAGTGGCAAAGGAGGCAGGGCCTACAATGAGCAGTTCTTC. Protein sequence: CSGKGGRAYNEQFF. The chain links TRBV20-1 to TRBJ2-1; D tentatively fits TRBD1 or TRBD2 (5 bases each). Trimming left V 7 bases short and J 2 bases short, with 15 bases between. CDR1 and CDR2 from the germline V gene are DFQATT and SNEGSKA (reference sequence). This CDR3 region has 14 residues.

The V gene is TRBV24-1, the J gene TRBJ2-7, with TRBD1 matching over 7 bases. The J call may be incorrect, as the DNA end agrees better with TRBJ2-5. This CDR3 contains 15 residues. Germline V gives CDR1 KGHDR, CDR2 SFDVKD. The CDR3 nucleotides are TGTGCCACCAGTGATTTTAACAGGGGTCGGGAGACCCAGTACTTC. The encoded protein is CATSDFNRGRETQYF.

Points on this clonotype: Just one base apart from a much larger clone, this may be a read error. V is TRBV29-1 and J is TRBJ2-7; D not certain. CDR3 length: 11 amino acids. Germline V gene sequence: CDR1 SQVTM, CDR2 ANQGSEA. The CDR3 loop reads CNVATSYEQYF. Here the CDR3 DNA reads TGCAACGTTGCCACATCCTACGAGCAGTACTTC.

This chain connects TRBV28 to TRBJ2-7; D ambiguous. Trimming removed 5 bases at V and 3 bases at J, with 11 bases between. Germline lookup yields CDR1 MDHEN and CDR2 SYDVKM. CDR3 size: 13 residues. The CDR3 DNA reads as TGTGCCAGCAGTCCCACGGCGTTCTACGAGCAGTACTTC. Translating gives CASSPTAFYEQYF.

V and J are TRBV12-3 or TRBV12-4 and TRBJ2-1; TRBD2 matches 9 bases. The CDR3 sequence is 16 residues long. The ends lost 2 bases at V and 7 bases at J; junction bases unmatched: 9. As DNA, the CDR3 is TGTGCCAGCAGTTTATTGAGCGGGGGGCCAAGGAATGAGCAGTTCTTC. Translated, it gives CASSLLSGGPRNEQFF.

This clonotype was observed at least ten times. The gene calls are TRBV29-1 and TRBJ2-3; 7 bases align to TRBD2. Germline V gene data show CDR1 as SQVTM and CDR2 as ANQGSEA. The J segment lost 0 bases and the V segment lost 5 bases, leaving 14 bases of the junction unmatched. The CDR3 is made up of 17 amino acids. CDR3: CSVPEETSTPSTDTQYF. For the CDR3, the DNA is TGCAGCGTTCCCGAAGAGACTAGCACCCCTAGCACAGATACGCAGTATTTT.

About this clonotype: A clone one base away is much larger, so this may be a read error. This rearrangement joins TRBV12-3 or TRBV12-4 to TRBJ1-1; D not resolved. The CDR3 extends over 13 amino acids. The V end lost 7 bases, the J end lost 4 bases, and 13 bases lay between the germline ends. CDR3 nucleotides: TGTGCCAGCACCCAAAACCGAGGCACTGAAGCTTTCTTT. As protein: CASTQNRGTEAFF.

The chain joins TRBV6-5 to TRBJ2-1; D perhaps matches TRBD1 (6 bases). Trimming took off 2 bases at V and 14 bases at J, with 19 bases between the two ends. CDR1 and CDR2 (germline): MNHEY, SVGAGI. CDR3 size: 14 residues. DNA of the CDR3: TGTGCCAGCAGTTACACCAGGGGCGCGCAGCACGAGTTCTTC. Encoded protein: CASSYTRGAQHEFF.

The rearrangement uses TRBV10-3 and TRBJ1-1, with no clear D. The V gene lost 6 bases and the J gene lost 6 bases, with 17 bases spanning the gap. The V gene's germline CDR1 is ENHRY and CDR2 SYGVKD. The CDR3 runs 14 residues. CDR3 amino acids: CAISRQGLPAEAFF. CDR3 in DNA: TGTGCCATCAGCCGACAAGGGCTGCCGGCTGAAGCTTTCTTT.

This rearrangement joins TRBV29-1 to TRBJ1-2; no clear D gene. Germline lookup yields CDR1 SQVTM and CDR2 ANQGSEA. Trimming left V 1 base short and J 5 bases short, with 11 bases between. This CDR3 contains 13 residues. As DNA, the CDR3 is TGCAGCGTTGAAGCCAGTCGTAGTTATGGCTACACCTTC. This encodes CSVEASRSYGYTF.

This chain uses TRBV20-1 with TRBJ2-1, with 9 bases identical to TRBD2. The CDR3 runs to 13 residues. With 4 bases clipped from V and 5 bases from J, the junction kept 3 bases outside the gene matches. Per germline, CDR1 DFQATT and CDR2 SNEGSKA (reference sequence). The CDR3 loop reads CSAIAGVHNEQFF. In DNA form, the CDR3 reads TGCAGTGCTATAGCGGGGGTTCACAATGAGCAGTTCTTC.

This clonotype was seen repeatedly, ten times or more. V and J are TRBV12-3 or TRBV12-4 and TRBJ2-3, with D perhaps TRBD2 (6 bases). The V and J ends lost 5 bases and 2 bases respectively, with 11 bases between them. The CDR3 spans 14 residues. CDR3 residues: CASSPGLNTDTQYF. CDR3 DNA sequence: TGTGCCAGCAGTCCGGGACTCAACACAGATACGCAGTATTTT.

This clonotype appeared once. V and J are TRBV12-3 or TRBV12-4 and TRBJ1-1; D is unresolved. V was clipped by 8 bases and J by 0 bases, with 16 bases between them. The CDR3 has 15 residues. The CDR3 DNA reads as TGTGCCAGCTATGGCCGGGAATATATGAACACTGAAGCTTTCTTT. Protein: CASYGREYMNTEAFF.

This clonotype was seen many times. The V gene is TRBV4-1, the J gene TRBJ2-7; D perhaps matches TRBD2 (5 bases). The CDR3 is 16 residues long. V lost 2 bases to trimming and J lost 0 bases, with 14 bases between them. In germline, CDR1 is MGHRA, CDR2 YSYEKL. CDR3 loop: CASSQPGGPSSYEQYF. In DNA form, the CDR3 reads TGCGCCAGCAGCCAACCGGGCGGGCCCAGCTCCTACGAGCAGTACTTC.

Notes on this clonotype: A much larger clone is a single base away; this may be a read error. V usage is TRBV20-1 and J usage is TRBJ2-7, with D uncertain. V shed 3 bases and J shed 6 bases, with 12 bases lying between them. The CDR3 extends over 12 amino acids. Germline V gives CDR1 DFQATT, CDR2 SNEGSKA (reference sequence). Here the CDR3 reads CSASPGLCEQYF. The CDR3, as DNA: TGCAGTGCTAGCCCAGGCCTCTGCGAGCAGTACTTC.

DNA of the CDR3: TGTGCCAGCAGCCAAGACAGGGGACCCATCATGAACACTGAAGCTTTCTTT. Translated: CASSQDRGPIMNTEAFF. The rearrangement links TRBV14 to TRBJ1-1, with D tentatively TRBD1 (6 bases). Germline CDR1 SGHDN, CDR2 FVKESK. The CDR3 consists of 17 residues. V dropped 0 bases and J dropped 0 bases, with 14 bases sitting between them.

This clonotype was detected a few times. J is TRBJ1-5 and V is TRBV20-1; D unclear. The germline V gene has CDR1 DFQATT and CDR2 SNEGSKA (reference sequence). Trimming removed 5 bases at V and 4 bases at J, with 12 bases between. This CDR3 has 13 amino acids. This chain's CDR3 is CSAGNWANQPQHF. CDR3 nucleotides: TGCAGTGCTGGGAATTGGGCGAATCAGCCCCAGCATTTT.

This clonotype was observed at least ten times. The rearrangement joins TRBV27 to TRBJ2-4, with unresolved D. This CDR3 region has 16 residues. CDR1 is MNHEY and CDR2 is SMNVEV in the germline V gene (reference sequence). V was pared by 0 bases and J by 0 bases, with 9 bases between. CDR3 sequence (DNA): TGTGCCAGCAGTTTATCGTTGAAGCTAGCCAAAAACATTCAGTACTTC. This gives the protein CASSLSLKLAKNIQYF.

This rearrangement joins TRBV10-1 to TRBJ1-1, with D uncertain. V was cut by 0 bases and J by 6 bases, with 11 bases left in between. CDR3 length: 14 residues. CDR1 WNHNN and CDR2 SYGVQD come from the germline V gene (reference sequence). This CDR3 is CASSESGDGAEAFF. The CDR3 nucleotides read TGCGCCAGCAGTGAGTCGGGAGATGGCGCTGAAGCTTTCTTT.

The chain couples TRBV6-1 to TRBJ1-5; D uncertain. Trimming shortened V by 7 bases and J by 0 bases, and 10 bases separated the two germline ends. The CDR3 extends over 14 amino acids. CDR1 and CDR2 from the germline V gene are MNHNS and SASEGT. The CDR3 region has the DNA TGTGCCAGCATTGTAGAGTATAGCAATCAGCCCCAGCATTTT. Translation gives CASIVEYSNQPQHF.